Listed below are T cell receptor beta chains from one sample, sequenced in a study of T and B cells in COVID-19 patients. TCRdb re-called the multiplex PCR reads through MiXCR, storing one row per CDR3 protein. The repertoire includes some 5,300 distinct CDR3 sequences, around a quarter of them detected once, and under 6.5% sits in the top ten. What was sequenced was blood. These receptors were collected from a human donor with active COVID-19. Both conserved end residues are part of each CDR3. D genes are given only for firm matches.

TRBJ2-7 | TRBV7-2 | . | CASSSSLGFYEQYF
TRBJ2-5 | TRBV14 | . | CASSQDGGGRETQYF
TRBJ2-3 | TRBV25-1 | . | CASSDTRSTDTQYF
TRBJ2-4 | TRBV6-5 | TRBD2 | CASSGGSSGIAKNIQYF
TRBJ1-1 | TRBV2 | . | CASRVPPGEAFF
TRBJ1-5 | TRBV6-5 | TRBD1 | CASSYRTGYNQPQHF
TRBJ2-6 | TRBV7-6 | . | CASSLISQTGANVLTF
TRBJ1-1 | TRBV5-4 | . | CASRGRSDTEAFF
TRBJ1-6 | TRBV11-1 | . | CASSENGDSPLHF
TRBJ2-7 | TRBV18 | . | CASSPGFEQYF
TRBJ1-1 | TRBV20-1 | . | CSARTPSGPVAFF
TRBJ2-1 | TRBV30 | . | CAWSVTPNEQFF
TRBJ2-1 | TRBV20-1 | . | CSAGTGSGEQFF
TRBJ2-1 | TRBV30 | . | CAWSRKGYNEQFF
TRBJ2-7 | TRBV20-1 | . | CSARGTQSVPYEQYF
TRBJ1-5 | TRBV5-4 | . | CASSLGQGFNQPQHF